This passage covers 22 T cell receptor beta chains from one sample sequenced in a study of cytomegalovirus exposure and HLA in healthy donors. The PCR employed 60 Vbeta primers together with 13 Jbeta primers. Sequenced by immunoSEQ multiplex PCR; TCRdb stores in-frame clones only, minus some. The table has about 130,000 clones, around three quarters seen once. The sequenced sample was PBMCs. Every receptor here comes from a man aged 25-45 years in good health and CMV-seronegative.

The chain uses TRBV28 and TRBJ2-5; 9 bases map to TRBD1. V was clipped by 4 bases and J by 4 bases; unmatched bases: 7. From germline, CDR1 is MDHEN and CDR2 SYDVKM. This CDR3 is 15 amino acids long. In nucleotides, the CDR3 is TGTGCCAGCAGTTCATTACAGGGGGCGATAGAGACCCAGTACTTC. It is translated as CASSSLQGAIETQYF.

The chain carries TRBV9 and TRBJ1-4; possibly TRBD1 for D (5 bases). Germline-derived CDR1 and CDR2 are SGDLS and YYNGEE. The CDR3 contains 16 residues. The V and J ends lost 3 bases and 14 bases respectively, with 26 bases between them. Here the CDR3 reads CASSGRGGEGSPRLFF. CDR3 coding DNA: TGTGCCAGCAGCGGCAGAGGAGGGGAGGGATCCCCCCGCCTGTTTTTT.

The CDR3 bases are TGCAGCGTAGACAGGGACCCTGGAAACACCATATATTTT. This codes for CSVDRDPGNTIYF. The rearrangement uses TRBV29-1 and TRBJ1-3; TRBD1 agrees at 7 bases. The CDR3 contains 13 residues. CDR1 is SQVTM and CDR2 is ANQGSEA in the germline V gene. V lost 6 bases to trimming and J lost 2 bases; unmatched junction nucleotides: 4.

V is TRBV4-3 and J is TRBJ2-1; 10 positions agree with TRBD2. CDR1 is LGHNA and CDR2 is YSLEER in the germline V gene. There are 18 residues in the CDR3. With 0 bases clipped from V and 3 bases from J, the junction kept 8 bases outside the gene matches. This chain's CDR3 is CASSQDIPGLANYNEQFF. The CDR3, as DNA: TGCGCCAGCAGCCAAGACATCCCGGGACTAGCGAACTACAATGAGCAGTTCTTC.

The genes are TRBV6-5 and TRBJ2-3; 11 bases are shared with TRBD2. Germline V gene data show CDR1 as MNHEY and CDR2 as SVGAGI. The CDR3 extends over 15 amino acids. V shed 6 bases and J 6 bases; nucleotides not matched to a gene: 8. This chain's CDR3 is CASSRTGTSGDTQYF. The CDR3 coding sequence is TGTGCCAGCAGCCGTACCGGGACTAGCGGTGATACGCAGTATTTT.

The genes are TRBV7-9 and TRBJ2-1; TRBD1 might be the D (5 bases). Germline assignment: CDR1 SEHNR and CDR2 FQNEAQ (reference sequence). V lost 7 bases and J 6 bases, leaving 10 bases between the germline ends. This CDR3 comprises 12 residues. DNA for the CDR3: TGTGCCAGCAACAGGTTCCCCAATGAGCAGTTCTTC. Protein sequence: CASNRFPNEQFF.

This clone was found a few times. This chain links TRBV4-3 with TRBJ2-3; 7 bases are shared with TRBD1. This CDR3 contains 14 residues. The germline V gene has CDR1 LGHNA and CDR2 YSLEER. V lost 6 bases and J lost 0; bases outside the gene matches: 3. The CDR3 loop reads CASSWDSSTDTQYF. CDR3 in DNA: TGCGCCAGCAGTTGGGACAGTAGCACAGATACGCAGTATTTT.

This chain connects TRBV12-1 to TRBJ1-1; the listed D gene, TRBD1, was not tested against the DNA. TRBV12-1 is a listed pseudogene. This CDR3 spans 16 amino acids. The CDR3 DNA reads as TGTGCCAGCAGCTGGCTTGGGACAGTGGGAAACACTGAAGCTTTCTTT. As protein: CASSWLGTVGNTEAFF.

The chain links TRBV29-1 to TRBJ2-2, with TRBD1 matching 7 bases. Unmatched junction bases numbered 3, after V lost 6 bases and J lost 2 bases. Germline CDR1 SQVTM, CDR2 ANQGSEA. The CDR3 consists of 13 residues. CDR3: CSVRQGNTGELFF. The CDR3 DNA is TGCAGCGTCCGACAGGGCAACACCGGGGAGCTGTTTTTT.

The chain has TRBV4-1 and TRBJ2-1; a possible D gene is TRBD1 (6 bases). In germline, CDR1 is MGHRA, CDR2 YSYEKL. Trimming took 0 bases from V and 0 from J, leaving 9 bases between them. This CDR3 is 16 amino acids long. CDR3 region: CASSQDQGSSYNEQFF. The CDR3, as DNA: TGCGCCAGCAGCCAAGATCAGGGGAGCTCCTACAATGAGCAGTTCTTC.

The rearrangement joins TRBV29-1 to TRBJ1-1; D is ambiguous. Germline V gene data show CDR1 as SQVTM and CDR2 as ANQGSEA. The CDR3 covers 11 residues. Trimming stripped 4 bases from V and 9 bases from J, with 12 bases between. The CDR3 sequence is CSVARQPKAFF. As DNA, the CDR3 is TGCAGCGTTGCGCGGCAGCCCAAAGCTTTCTTT.

The chain carries TRBV4-1 and TRBJ2-5; perhaps TRBD2 as D (5 bases). The CDR3 is 13 residues long. V was shortened by 4 bases and J by 4 bases, with 10 bases between the two germline ends. From germline, CDR1 is MGHRA and CDR2 YSYEKL. CDR3 sequence: CASSPFRGETQYF. In DNA form, the CDR3 reads TGCGCCAGCAGCCCGTTTCGGGGAGAGACCCAGTACTTC.

This rearrangement joins TRBV7-2 to TRBJ1-2; 8 nucleotides align to TRBD1. CDR3 length: 13 residues. CDR1 and CDR2 (germline): SGHTA, FQGNSA. V shed 3 bases, J shed 7 bases, and the junction held 4 bases outside the gene matches. The chain's CDR3 is CASSFQGAVGYTF. Written as DNA, the CDR3 is TGTGCCAGCAGCTTCCAGGGGGCGGTTGGCTACACCTTC.

The chain links TRBV13 to TRBJ2-1, with 9 positions matching TRBD2. The length of the CDR3 is 18 residues. Looked up from germline, CDR1 is PRHDT and CDR2 is FYEKMQ (reference sequence). V dropped 3 bases and J dropped 5; count of bases not matched to a gene: 14. CDR3 in DNA: TGTGCCAGCAGCTTTGCCCCTCAGGGCGGGAGGGCCAACAATGAGCAGTTCTTC. This encodes CASSFAPQGGRANNEQFF.

The CDR3 bases are TGTGCCAGCAGCCCCGGACAGGGAAGCCAAGAGACCCAGTACTTC. It is translated as CASSPGQGSQETQYF. The chain uses TRBV7-9 and TRBJ2-5; the match to TRBD1 covers 8 bases. Looked up from germline, CDR1 is SEHNR and CDR2 is FQNEAQ (reference sequence). The V gene end was trimmed by 5 bases and the J gene end by 1 base; junction bases not matched to a gene: 6. The CDR3 has 15 residues.

The V call is TRBV25-1, the J call TRBJ2-5, with 7 bases fitting TRBD2. CDR1 and CDR2 (germline): MGHDK, SYGVNS. This CDR3 contains 16 residues. Trimming took 3 bases from V and 2 from J; bases not matched to a gene: 9. In DNA form, the CDR3 reads TGTGCCAGCAGTGACCCAAAAGGGAGGGAACAAGAGACCCAGTACTTC. As protein: CASSDPKGREQETQYF.

This rearrangement joins TRBV12-5 to TRBJ2-4; D not certain. The CDR3 is 12 amino acids. Trimming took 4 bases from V and 7 from J, leaving 8 bases between them. Germline V gene lookup returns CDR1 LGHNT and CDR2 FRNRAP. The CDR3: CASGSPLNIQYF. CDR3 DNA: TGTGCTAGTGGTTCCCCCCTGAACATTCAGTACTTC.

The rearrangement joins TRBV29-1 to TRBJ2-7; 11 bases map to TRBD1. V lost 7 bases and J lost 7; bases outside the gene matches: 3. Germline CDR1 is SQVTM and CDR2 is ANQGSEA. This CDR3 region has 11 residues. The CDR3 region has the DNA TGCAGCGGGGACAGGGGGGGAGAGCAGTACTTC. Amino acids: CSGDRGGEQYF.

This rearrangement joins TRBV4-2 to TRBJ2-5, with 7 bases lining up with TRBD1. CDR3 length: 14 amino acids. With 6 bases clipped from V and 3 bases from J, the junction kept 7 bases outside the gene matches. CDR1 and CDR2 from the germline V gene are LGHNA and YNFKEQ. CDR3 DNA sequence: TGTGCCAGCAGTACGACAGGGCTGGAAGAGACCCAGTACTTC. Protein product: CASSTTGLEETQYF.

On this clone: The junction and the germline gene differ at one end; a read error may be behind it. Other DNA variants within this sample encode the same CDR3. This chain uses TRBV7-7 with TRBJ2-1; D is undetermined. The CDR3 has 13 amino acids. Germline values: CDR1 SSHAT, CDR2 FNYEAQ (reference sequence). The CDR3 is CASSLAGSSEQFF. CDR3 sequence (DNA): TGTGCTAGCAGCTTAGCCGGGTCGAGTGAGCAGTTCTTC.

V gene TRBV4-2 combines with J gene TRBJ1-3, with 9 nucleotides matching TRBD1. V lost 4 bases to trimming and J lost 2 bases; unmatched junction nucleotides: 3. The CDR3 consists of 15 residues. Germline CDR1 reads LGHNA; CDR2 reads YNFKEQ. Here the CDR3 DNA reads TGTGCCAGCAGCCCCGGGACAGGGCCTGGAAACACCATATATTTT. Its translation: CASSPGTGPGNTIYF.

The chain links TRBV30 to TRBJ1-4; 8 bases are shared with TRBD1. CDR1 is GTSNPN, CDR2 SVGIG, per germline (reference sequence). The length of the CDR3 is 13 residues. Trimming at V came to 2 bases and at J to 8 bases, leaving 4 bases not matched to a gene. The CDR3 loop reads CAWSSGQGEKLFF. As DNA, the CDR3 is TGTGCCTGGAGTTCAGGACAGGGAGAAAAACTGTTTTTT.